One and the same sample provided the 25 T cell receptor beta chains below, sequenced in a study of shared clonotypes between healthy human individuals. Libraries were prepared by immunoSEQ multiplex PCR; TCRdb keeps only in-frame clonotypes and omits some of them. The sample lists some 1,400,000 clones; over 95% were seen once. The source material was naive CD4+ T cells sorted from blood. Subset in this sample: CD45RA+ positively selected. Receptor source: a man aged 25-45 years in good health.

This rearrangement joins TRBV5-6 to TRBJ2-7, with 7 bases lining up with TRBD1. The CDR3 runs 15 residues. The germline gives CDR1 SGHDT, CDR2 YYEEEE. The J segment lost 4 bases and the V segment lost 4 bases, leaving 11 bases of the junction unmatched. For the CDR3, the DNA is TGTGCCAGCAGCCTCGGACAGGCCACTTGGTACGAGCAGTACTTC. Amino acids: CASSLGQATWYEQYF. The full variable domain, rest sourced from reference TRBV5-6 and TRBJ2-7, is DAGVTQSPTHLIKTRGQQVTLRCSPKSGHDTVSWYQQALGQGPQFIFQYYEEEERQRGNFPDRFSGHQFPNYSSELNVNALLLGDSALYLCASSLGQATWYEQYFGPGTRLTVT.

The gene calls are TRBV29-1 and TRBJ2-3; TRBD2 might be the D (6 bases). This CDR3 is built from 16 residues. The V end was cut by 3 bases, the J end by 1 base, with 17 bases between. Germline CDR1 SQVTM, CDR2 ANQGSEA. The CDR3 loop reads CSVDLFSGDGTDTQYF. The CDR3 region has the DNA TGCAGCGTTGATCTATTTAGCGGAGACGGCACAGATACGCAGTATTTT.

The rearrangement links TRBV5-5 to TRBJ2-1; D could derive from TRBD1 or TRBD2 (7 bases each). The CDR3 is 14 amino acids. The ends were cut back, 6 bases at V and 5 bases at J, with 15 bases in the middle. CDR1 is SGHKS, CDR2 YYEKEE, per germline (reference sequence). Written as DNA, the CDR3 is TGTGCCAGCATGAGACAGGGAGGGAACAATGAGCAGTTCTTC. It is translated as CASMRQGGNNEQFF.

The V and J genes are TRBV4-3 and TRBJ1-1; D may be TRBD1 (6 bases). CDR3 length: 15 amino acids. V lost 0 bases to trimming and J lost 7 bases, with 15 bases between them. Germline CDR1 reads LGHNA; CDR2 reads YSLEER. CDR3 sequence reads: CASSQEGMGGLEAFF. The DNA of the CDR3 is TGCGCCAGCAGCCAAGAAGGGATGGGGGGCCTTGAAGCTTTCTTT.

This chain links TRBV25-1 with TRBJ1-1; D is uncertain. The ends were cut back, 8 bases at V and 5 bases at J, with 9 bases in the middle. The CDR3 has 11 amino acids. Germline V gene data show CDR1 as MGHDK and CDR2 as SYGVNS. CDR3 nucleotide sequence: TGTGCCAGCCGGCTTGGGACTGAAGCTTTCTTT. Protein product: CASRLGTEAFF.

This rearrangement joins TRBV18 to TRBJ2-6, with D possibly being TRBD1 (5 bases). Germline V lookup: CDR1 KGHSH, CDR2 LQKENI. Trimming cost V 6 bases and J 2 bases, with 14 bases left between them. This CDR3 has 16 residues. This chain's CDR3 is CASSSLGQAGANVLTF. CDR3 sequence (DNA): TGTGCCAGCTCCTCCCTGGGGCAGGCTGGGGCCAACGTCCTGACTTTC.

In nucleotides, the CDR3 is TGTGCCAGCAGCCCCACTGGACAGGGGGCATCAGATACGCAGTATTTT. Translated, it gives CASSPTGQGASDTQYF. The genes are TRBV7-9 and TRBJ2-3; 11 bases align to TRBD1. The J segment lost 4 bases and the V segment lost 5 bases, leaving 8 bases of the junction unmatched. This CDR3 contains 16 residues. Germline V lookup: CDR1 SEHNR, CDR2 FQNEAQ (reference sequence).

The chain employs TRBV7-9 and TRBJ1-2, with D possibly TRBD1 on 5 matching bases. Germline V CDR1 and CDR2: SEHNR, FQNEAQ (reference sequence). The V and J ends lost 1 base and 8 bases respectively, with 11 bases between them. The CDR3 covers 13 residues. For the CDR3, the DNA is TGTGCCAGCAGCTTAGTCCAGGGAAGGGGCTACACCTTC. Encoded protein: CASSLVQGRGYTF.

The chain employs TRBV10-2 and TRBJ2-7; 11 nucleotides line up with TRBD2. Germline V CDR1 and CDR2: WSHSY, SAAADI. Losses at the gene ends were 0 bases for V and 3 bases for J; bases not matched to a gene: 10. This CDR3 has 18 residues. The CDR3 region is CASSESPRTSGRIYEQYF. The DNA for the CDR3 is TGCGCCAGCAGTGAGTCTCCCCGCACTAGCGGGAGAATCTACGAGCAGTACTTC.

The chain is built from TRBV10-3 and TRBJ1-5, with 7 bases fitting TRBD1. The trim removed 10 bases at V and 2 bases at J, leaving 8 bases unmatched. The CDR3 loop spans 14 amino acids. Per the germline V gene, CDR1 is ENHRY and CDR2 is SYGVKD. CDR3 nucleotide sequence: TGTGCCACCGGGGCTGGACAGGGCAATCAGCCCCAGCATTTT. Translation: CATGAGQGNQPQHF.

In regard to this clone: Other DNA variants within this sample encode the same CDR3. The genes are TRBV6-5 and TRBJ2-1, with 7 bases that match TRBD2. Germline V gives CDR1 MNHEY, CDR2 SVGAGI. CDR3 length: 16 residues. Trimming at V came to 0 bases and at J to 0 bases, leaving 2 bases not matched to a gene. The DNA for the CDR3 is TGTGCCAGCAGTTACTCGGGCGGGAGCTCCTACAATGAGCAGTTCTTC. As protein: CASSYSGGSSYNEQFF.

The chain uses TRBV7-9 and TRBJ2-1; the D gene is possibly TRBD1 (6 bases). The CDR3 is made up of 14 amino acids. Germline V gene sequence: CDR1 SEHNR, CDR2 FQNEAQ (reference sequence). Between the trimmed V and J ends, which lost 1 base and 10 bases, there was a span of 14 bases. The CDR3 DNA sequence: TGTGCCAGCAGCTTAGGACAATACCAGGGGGAGCAGTTCTTC. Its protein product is CASSLGQYQGEQFF.

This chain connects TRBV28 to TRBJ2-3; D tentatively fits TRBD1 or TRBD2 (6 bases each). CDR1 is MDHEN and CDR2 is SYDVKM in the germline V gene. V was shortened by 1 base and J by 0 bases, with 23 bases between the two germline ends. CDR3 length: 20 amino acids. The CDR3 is CASSLSRRLGRGPSTDTQYF. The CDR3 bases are TGTGCCAGCAGTTTATCTCGGCGGTTAGGACGGGGGCCTAGCACAGATACGCAGTATTTT.

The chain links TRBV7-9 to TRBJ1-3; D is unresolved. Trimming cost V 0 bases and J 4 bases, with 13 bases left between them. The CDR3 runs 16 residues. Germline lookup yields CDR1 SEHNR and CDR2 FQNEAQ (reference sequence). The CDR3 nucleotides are TGTGCCAGCAGCTTAGCGATGGAGGGATCCGGAAACACCATATATTTT. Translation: CASSLAMEGSGNTIYF. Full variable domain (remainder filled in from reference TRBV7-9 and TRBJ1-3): DTGVSQNPRHKITKRGQNVTFRCDPISEHNRLYWYRQTLGQGPEFLTYFQNEAQLEKSRLLSDRFSAERPKGSFSTLEIQRTEQGDSAMYLCASSLAMEGSGNTIYFGEGSWLTVV.

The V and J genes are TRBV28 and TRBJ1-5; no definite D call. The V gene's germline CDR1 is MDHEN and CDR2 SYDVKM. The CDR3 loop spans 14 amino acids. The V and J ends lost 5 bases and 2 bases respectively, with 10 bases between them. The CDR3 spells CASSPLHGNQPQHF. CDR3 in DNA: TGTGCCAGCAGTCCCCTTCACGGCAATCAGCCCCAGCATTTT.

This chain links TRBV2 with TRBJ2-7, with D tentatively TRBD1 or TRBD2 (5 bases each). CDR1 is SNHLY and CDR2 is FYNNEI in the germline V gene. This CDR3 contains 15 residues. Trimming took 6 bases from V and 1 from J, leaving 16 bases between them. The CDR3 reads CASSIERGISYEQYF. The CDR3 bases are TGTGCCAGCAGCATTGAGAGGGGAATATCCTACGAGCAGTACTTC.

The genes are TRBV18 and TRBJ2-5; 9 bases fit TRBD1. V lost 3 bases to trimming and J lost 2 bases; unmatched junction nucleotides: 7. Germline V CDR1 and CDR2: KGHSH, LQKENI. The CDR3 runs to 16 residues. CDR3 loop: CASSPLHGTGQETQYF. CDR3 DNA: TGTGCCAGCTCACCTCTCCACGGGACAGGGCAAGAGACCCAGTACTTC.

The CDR3 here is CASSLMGLLLGNEQFF. DNA of the CDR3: TGTGCCAGCAGTTTAATGGGTCTCCTCCTGGGCAATGAGCAGTTCTTC. The chain couples TRBV28 to TRBJ2-1; D is unclear. Trimming shortened V by 2 bases and J by 6 bases, and 17 bases separated the two germline ends. The germline CDR1 and CDR2 sequences are MDHEN and SYDVKM. CDR3 length: 16 amino acids. Using reference TRBV28 and TRBJ2-1 for the parts outside the CDR3, the full variable domain is DVKVTQSSRYLVKRTGEKVFLECVQDMDHENMFWYRQDPGLGLRLIYFSYDVKMKEKGDIPEGYSVSREKKERFSLILESASTNQTSMYLCASSLMGLLLGNEQFFGPGTRLTVL.

The CDR3 nucleotides read TGTGCCAGCAGTCAAAACCCGACTAGCGGAGCCTACGAGCAGTACTTC. Its translation is CASSQNPTSGAYEQYF. J is TRBJ2-7 and V is TRBV2, with 9 positions matching TRBD2. V lost 5 bases, J lost 2 bases, and 10 bases stayed unmatched. The germline gives CDR1 SNHLY, CDR2 FYNNEI. The CDR3 has 16 residues.

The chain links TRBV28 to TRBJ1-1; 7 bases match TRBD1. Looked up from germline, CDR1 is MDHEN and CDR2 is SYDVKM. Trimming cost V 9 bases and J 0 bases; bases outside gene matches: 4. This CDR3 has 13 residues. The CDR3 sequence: CARGGQLNTEAFF. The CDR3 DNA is TGTGCCAGGGGGGGACAGCTGAACACTGAAGCTTTCTTT.

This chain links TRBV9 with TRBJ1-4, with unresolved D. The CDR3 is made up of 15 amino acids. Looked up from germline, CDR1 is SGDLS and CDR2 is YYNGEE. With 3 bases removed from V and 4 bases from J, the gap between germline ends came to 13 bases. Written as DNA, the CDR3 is TGTGCCAGCAGCGCCTTTGGGCAGCTTAATGAAAAACTGTTTTTT. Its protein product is CASSAFGQLNEKLFF.

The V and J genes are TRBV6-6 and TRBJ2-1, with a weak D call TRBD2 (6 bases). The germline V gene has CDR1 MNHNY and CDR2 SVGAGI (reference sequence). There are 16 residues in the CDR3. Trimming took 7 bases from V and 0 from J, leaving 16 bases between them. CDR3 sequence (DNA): TGTGCCAGCACCCCCCGAAGGCGGGACTCCTACAATGAGCAGTTCTTC. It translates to CASTPRRRDSYNEQFF.

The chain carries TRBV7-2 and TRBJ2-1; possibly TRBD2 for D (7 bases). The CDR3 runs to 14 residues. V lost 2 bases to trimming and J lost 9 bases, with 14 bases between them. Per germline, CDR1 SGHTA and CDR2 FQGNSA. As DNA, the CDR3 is TGTGCCAGCAGCTTAAGGGGGGGAAGTAGTGAGCAGTTCTTC. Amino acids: CASSLRGGSSEQFF.

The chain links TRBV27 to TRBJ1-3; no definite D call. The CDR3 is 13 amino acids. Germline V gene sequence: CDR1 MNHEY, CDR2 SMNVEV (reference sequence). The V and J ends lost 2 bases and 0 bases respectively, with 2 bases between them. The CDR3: CASSLTSGNTIYF. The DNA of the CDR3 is TGTGCCAGCAGTTTAACCTCTGGAAACACCATATATTTT.

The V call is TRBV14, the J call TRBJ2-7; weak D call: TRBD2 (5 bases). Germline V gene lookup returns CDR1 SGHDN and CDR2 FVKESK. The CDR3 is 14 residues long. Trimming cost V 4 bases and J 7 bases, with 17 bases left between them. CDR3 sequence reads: CASSLYWARGEQYF. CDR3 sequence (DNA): TGTGCCAGCAGCCTTTATTGGGCGAGAGGGGAGCAGTACTTC. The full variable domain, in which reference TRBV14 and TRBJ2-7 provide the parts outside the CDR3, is EAGVTQFPSHSVIEKGQTVTLRCDPISGHDNLYWYRRVMGKEIKFLLHFVKESKQDESGMPNNRFLAERTGGTYSTLKVQPAELEDSGVYFCASSLYWARGEQYFGPGTRLTVT.